The sequence of this T cell receptor (beta chain) was determined in a study of shared clonotypes between healthy human individuals. Study overall: CD4 naive cells filled three plates per donor, CD4 memory three, CD8 naive two and CD8 memory one.

The authors' processing: ImmunoSEQ gave junction-only sequences without quality scores, so filtering differed. Sequencing was performed with immunoSEQ multiplex PCR; in TCRdb, only in-frame clones are kept and a portion is missing. From that table come the V and J calls and clone size; the DNA was used to work out D and trimming. The sample has some 580,000 clones; 95% to 98% are singletons. Broader study findings: Clonotypes that were shared across a handful of donors made up around 4.6% of naive CD4 clonotypes.

Comments on this clone: Its specificity is not known.

The junction had 15 bases not matched to a gene; V was cut back by 7 bases and J by 0 bases. Germline V CDR1 and CDR2: LNHDA, SQIVND (reference sequence). CDR3 length: 18 amino acids. Sequenced sample: naive CD4+ T cells sorted from blood. Subset specified: CD45RA+ positively selected. The clonotype was recovered from a woman under 40 in good health. The chain uses TRBV19 and TRBJ1-5; TRBD1 agrees at 7 bases. CDR3 coding DNA: TGTGCCAGTACCCCATTCTTTGGGACAGAAAATAGCAATCAGCCCCAGCATTTT. Translated: CASTPFFGTENSNQPQHF.